This is a list of T cell receptor beta chains from one sample in a study of PD-1 blockade in classical Hodgkin lymphoma. TCRdb's table, derived via immunoSEQ multiplex PCR, lists solely in-frame clones and lacks some. In the table there are tens of thousands of clones, around 80% of which are singletons. The specimen comprised CD4+ T cells from blood, sampled before the fourth cycle of nivolumab. The receptor set was obtained from a human donor with classical Hodgkin lymphoma. Both conserved end residues are trimmed from each CDR3.

cdr3_aa v_call
ASSPSGQGSYT TRBV18
ASSQQGSSGNTIY TRBV7-2
ASSVRSGGLNEQF TRBV9
AWSVGGNQPQH TRBV30
ASSLSASGVPDTQY TRBV7-2
ASRPTGGLGNQPQH TRBV7-2
ASSYGQGGNF TRBV6-6
ASSPLVAGPSYEQY TRBV19
ASIPGTGLGNTIY TRBV2
ASSAIHRSEQY TRBV9
ASSLRLDYSTDTQY TRBV5-6
AWSFGTGSNQPQH TRBV30
ASSLAGVKTGELF TRBV2
ASSQDRASGSSTDTQY TRBV4-1
ASSPGGTQY TRBV9
AWSDGYQPQH TRBV30
ASSPGQGNQPQH TRBV28
ASRVRNEQF TRBV6-5
ASSPSALGGKGAQH TRBV27
ASTSGGQYNEQF TRBV7-9
ASSLWGDQPQH TRBV7-9
ASSLGRGPYEQY TRBV7-9
ASSSTGGMADTQY TRBV7-9
ASSPRGSGANVLT TRBV6-1
ASSSGGLNYGYT TRBV7-9
ASQTPGRPGELF TRBV6-5
ASRGPGNEKLF TRBV2
ASRGTGNTEAF TRBV28
ASSVGQVSNQPQH TRBV2
ASSSTVNTEAF TRBV11-3
ASSEGGGYGYT TRBV2